Listed below are T cell receptor beta chains from one sample, sequenced in a study of identical twins. TCRdb independently ran MiXCR on the 5' RACE reads; one entry per CDR3 protein. The table includes some 1,700,000 distinct CDR3 sequences, 32% detected once. Input material: cord blood. The receptor source for this set is a newborn girl in good health. The CDR3 runs from the conserved cysteine through the conserved F or W. A D gene is named only where the DNA matches it firmly. Some rows mark clone size as missing; the rest say once, few, many or name a class of expanded clone.

>TRBV5-1|TRBJ2-1|.|.
CASSLYAGYNEQFF
TGCGCCAGCAGCTTGTATGCGGGATACAATGAGCAGTTCTTC
>TRBV18|TRBJ2-7|.|.
CASSPPSGKPFEQYF
TGTGCCAGCTCACCACCGAGCGGAAAACCTTTCGAGCAGTACTTC
>TRBV12-3/TRBV12-4|TRBJ2-3|few|TRBD2
CASSFCGLAVCTDTQYF
TGTGCCAGCAGTTTTTGTGGACTAGCAGTATGCACAGATACGCAGTATTTT
>TRBV20-1|TRBJ2-1|.|TRBD2
CSARKRGLAGFYNEQFF
TGCAGTGCTAGAAAGAGGGGACTAGCGGGGTTCTACAATGAGCAGTTCTTC
>TRBV6-1|TRBJ1-5|few|.
CASSEATGGPNQPQHF
TGTGCCAGCAGTGAAGCGACCGGGGGGCCAAATCAGCCCCAGCATTTT
>TRBV28|TRBJ2-1|.|.
CASSSIRHHEQFF
TGTGCCAGCAGTTCAATAAGGCATCATGAGCAGTTCTTC
>TRBV29-1|TRBJ1-1|.|.
CSVEISGGTEAFF
TGCAGCGTTGAAATCTCCGGGGGCACTGAAGCTTTCTTT
>TRBV6-5|TRBJ2-7|once|.
CASSYGHRYEQYF
TGTGCCAGCAGTTACGGACACCGTTACGAGCAGTACTTC
>TRBV29-1|TRBJ2-5|many|.
CSAAGQPQETQYF
TGCAGCGCTGCTGGACAGCCTCAAGAGACCCAGTACTTC
>TRBV4-1|TRBJ1-2|.|.
CASSQGSDGYTF
TGCGCCAGCAGCCAAGGCAGTGATGGCTACACCTTC
>TRBV2|TRBJ1-4|.|.
CASSEGPLGEKLFF
TGTGCCAGCAGTGAAGGACCCCTAGGGGAAAAACTGTTTTTT
>TRBV29-1|TRBJ2-5|many|TRBD2
CSADGDYLYQETQYF
TGCAGCGCCGACGGGGACTACCTGTACCAAGAGACCCAGTACTTC
>TRBV7-2|TRBJ1-2|few|.
CASSLAGGPFPNYGYTF
TGTGCCAGCAGCTTAGCAGGGGGGCCATTCCCTAACTATGGCTACACCTTC
>TRBV19|TRBJ2-5|.|.
CASSSPSQETQYF
TGTGCCAGTAGTTCGCCATCCCAAGAGACCCAGTACTTC
>TRBV15|TRBJ2-3|few|.
CATSLTGDTQYF
TGTGCCACCAGCCTGACCGGGGATACGCAGTATTTT
>TRBV12-3/TRBV12-4|TRBJ1-6|few|.
CASSLGTALSNSPLHF
TGTGCCAGCAGTTTAGGGACAGCCTTATCAAATTCACCCCTCCACTTT
>TRBV6-6|TRBJ2-1|few|.
CASSYSGSITNEQFF
TGTGCCAGCAGTTACTCGGGGAGTATTACGAATGAGCAGTTCTTC
>TRBV2|TRBJ2-3|few|.
CASSEMSGSTDTQYF
TGTGCCAGCAGTGAAATGAGCGGCTCCACAGATACGCAGTATTTT
>TRBV3-1|TRBJ2-7|.|.
CASSQVSATEQYF
TGTGCCAGCAGCCAAGTTTCAGCGACCGAGCAGTACTTC
>TRBV6-1|TRBJ1-6|.|TRBD1
CASSTPGTGVNSPLHF
TGTGCCAGCAGTACCCCGGGGACAGGGGTGAATTCACCCCTCCACTTT